This TCR beta chain was obtained from a study of blood T cell repertoires in COVID-19. Study-wide context: Spain, Italy and the United States supplied samples that represented acute and convalescent COVID-19.

Under the authors' procedure: It was from reference gene primer amplification that nucleated cell counts were estimated. TCRdb's table, derived via immunoSEQ multiplex PCR, lists solely in-frame clones and lacks some. V, J and clone size are those of that table, while D and trimming were read from the DNA. The data show fewer than 25,000 clones, roughly 90% seen once. The V and J ends lost 4 bases and 4 bases respectively, with 8 bases between them. This CDR3 region has 13 residues. Germline V gives CDR1 MNHEY, CDR2 SVGEGT. The sequence was obtained from a human donor in a cohort sampled during active COVID-19. Sequenced sample: peripheral blood. The chain employs TRBV6-2 or TRBV6-3 and TRBJ2-1; TRBD2 might be the D (5 bases). Written as DNA, the CDR3 is TGTGCCAGCAGTTTCCCGGGGTACAATGAGCAGTTCTTC. The encoded protein is CASSFPGYNEQFF.